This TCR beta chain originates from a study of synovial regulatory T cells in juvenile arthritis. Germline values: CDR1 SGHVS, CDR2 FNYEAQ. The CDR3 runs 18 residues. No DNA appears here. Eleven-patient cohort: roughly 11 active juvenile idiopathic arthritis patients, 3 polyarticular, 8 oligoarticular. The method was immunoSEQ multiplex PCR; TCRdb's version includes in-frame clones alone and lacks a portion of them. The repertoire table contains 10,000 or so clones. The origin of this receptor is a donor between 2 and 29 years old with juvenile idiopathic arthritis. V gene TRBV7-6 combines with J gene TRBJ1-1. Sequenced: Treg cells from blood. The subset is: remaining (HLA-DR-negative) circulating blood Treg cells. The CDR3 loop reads CASSVGPGQTGMNTEAFF.